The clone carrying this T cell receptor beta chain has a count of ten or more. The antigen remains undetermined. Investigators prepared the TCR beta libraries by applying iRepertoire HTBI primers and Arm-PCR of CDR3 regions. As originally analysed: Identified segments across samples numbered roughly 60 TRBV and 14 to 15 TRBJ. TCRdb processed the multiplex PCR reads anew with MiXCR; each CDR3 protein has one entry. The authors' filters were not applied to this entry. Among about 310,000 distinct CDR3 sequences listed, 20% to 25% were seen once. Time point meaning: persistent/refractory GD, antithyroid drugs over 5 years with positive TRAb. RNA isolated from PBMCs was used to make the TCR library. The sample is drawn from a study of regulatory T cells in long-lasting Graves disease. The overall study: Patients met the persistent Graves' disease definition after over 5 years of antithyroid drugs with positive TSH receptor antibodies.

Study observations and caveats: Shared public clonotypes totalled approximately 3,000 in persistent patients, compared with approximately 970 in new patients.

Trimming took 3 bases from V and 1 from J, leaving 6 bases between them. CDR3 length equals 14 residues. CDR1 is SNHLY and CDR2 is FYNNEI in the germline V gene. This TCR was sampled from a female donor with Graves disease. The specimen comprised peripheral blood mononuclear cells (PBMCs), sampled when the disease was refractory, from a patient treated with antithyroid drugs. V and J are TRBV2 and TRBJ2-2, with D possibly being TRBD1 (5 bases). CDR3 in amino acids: CASSDRGNTGELFF. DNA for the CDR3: TGTGCCAGCAGTGATAGGGGGAACACCGGGGAGCTGTTTTTT.